The 12 T cell receptor beta chains listed next were all sequenced from one sample in a study of CD8 T cells in ankylosing spondylitis. TCRdb reprocessed the 5' RACE reads with MiXCR, giving one entry per CDR3 protein. The sample holds around 40,000 distinct CDR3 sequences, less than 3.5% seen once. The sample comprised blood, either unsorted or a sorted T cell fraction (not recorded which). These receptors came from a male donor with ankylosing spondylitis or in good health (not recorded which).

The chain combines TRBV9 with TRBJ2-7; tentative D call: TRBD2 (6 bases). This CDR3 contains 14 residues. V was cut by 0 bases and J by 6 bases, with 13 bases left in between. From germline, CDR1 is SGDLS and CDR2 YYNGEE. The CDR3 loop reads CASSVAGTFGEQYF. The CDR3 nucleotides read TGTGCCAGCAGCGTAGCAGGGACTTTCGGCGAGCAGTACTTC.

This clonotype occurred many times. The V gene is TRBV9, the J gene TRBJ2-7, with D perhaps given as TRBD1 or TRBD2 (5 bases each). Germline loops: CDR1 SGDLS, CDR2 YYNGEE. This CDR3 comprises 15 residues. Deletions cut 0 bases from V and 3 bases from J, with 13 bases between. This chain's CDR3 is CASSVGDGAIYEQYF. CDR3 nucleotides: TGTGCCAGCAGCGTAGGGGACGGGGCCATCTACGAGCAGTACTTC.

This clonotype has a count of ten or more. Here the CDR3 reads CASSPGQSLSSTDTQYF. CDR3 in DNA: TGTGCCAGCAGTCCGGGACAGTCCCTCTCTAGCACAGATACGCAGTATTTT. The chain joins TRBV9 to TRBJ2-3, with 7 bases that match TRBD1. V lost 5 bases and J lost 0; bases outside the gene matches: 12. The length of the CDR3 is 17 residues. Germline V gives CDR1 SGDLS, CDR2 YYNGEE. Complete variable domain (other parts from reference TRBV9 and TRBJ2-3): DSGVTQTPKHLITATGQRVTLRCSPRSGDLSVYWYQQSLDQGLQFLIQYYNGEERAKGNILERFSAQQFPDLHSELNLSSLELGDSALYFCASSPGQSLSSTDTQYFGPGTRLTVL.

The chain couples TRBV12-2 to TRBJ1-3. TRBV12-2 is a recognized pseudogene. The CDR3 totals 12 residues. CDR3 amino acids: CASPTRGNTIYF. CDR3 bases: TGTGCAAGTCCGACTAGAGGAAACACCATATATTTT.

In its sample, this clonotype was seen many times. The chain employs TRBV9 and TRBJ1-3; no definite D call. Germline CDR1 SGDLS, CDR2 YYNGEE. V was shortened by 3 bases and J by 4 bases, with 14 bases between the two germline ends. The CDR3 has 15 amino acids. The CDR3 DNA follows: TGTGCCAGCAGCGACGGGTATTTCGTAGGAAACACCATATATTTT. Protein product: CASSDGYFVGNTIYF.

This clonotype has at least ten counts. This rearrangement joins TRBV9 to TRBJ2-2; unclear D gene. Germline CDR1 SGDLS, CDR2 YYNGEE. The CDR3 is 16 amino acids. V gave up 0 bases and J gave up 2 bases, with 11 bases separating them. The CDR3 nucleotides read TGTGCCAGCAGCGTAGCTCGAGGCCGAAACACCGGGGAGCTGTTTTTT. This encodes CASSVARGRNTGELFF.

This clonotype was seen ten or more times. This chain connects TRBV9 to TRBJ2-1; D not resolved. V was trimmed by 3 bases and J by 2 bases, leaving 6 bases between them. The V gene's germline CDR1 is SGDLS and CDR2 YYNGEE. The CDR3 is made up of 13 amino acids. Written as DNA, the CDR3 is TGTGCCAGCAGCGGAAGTCCCTACAATGAGCAGTTCTTC. Translation gives CASSGSPYNEQFF.

This clonotype was found many times. V and J are TRBV9 and TRBJ2-5; 10 nucleotides align to TRBD2. This CDR3 spans 16 amino acids. Germline V gene data show CDR1 as SGDLS and CDR2 as YYNGEE. V lost 4 bases, J lost 5 bases, and 11 bases stayed unmatched. CDR3 DNA: TGTGCCAGCAGCTCCCCCCCCGGACTAGCGGTGGAGACCCAGTACTTC. Protein sequence: CASSSPPGLAVETQYF.

This clonotype was observed at least ten times. The V and J genes are TRBV9 and TRBJ2-3; 10 positions agree with TRBD2. Unmatched junction bases numbered 13, after V lost 2 bases and J lost 4 bases. The CDR3 contains 18 residues. Germline V gene data show CDR1 as SGDLS and CDR2 as YYNGEE. CDR3 coding DNA: TGTGCCAGCAGCGTCACGAAGCGGGAGGGCCAGTTGTCAGATACGCAGTATTTT. Translated, it gives CASSVTKREGQLSDTQYF.

This clonotype appeared many times. V and J are TRBV9 and TRBJ2-1; weak D call: TRBD1 (5 bases). V was shortened by 0 bases and J by 4 bases, with 11 bases between the two germline ends. The CDR3 has 15 residues. CDR1 SGDLS and CDR2 YYNGEE come from the germline V gene. CDR3 sequence reads: CASSVGQGWYNEQFF. The CDR3 region has the DNA TGTGCCAGCAGCGTAGGGCAGGGATGGTACAATGAGCAGTTCTTC.

This clonotype was seen many times. This chain connects TRBV9 to TRBJ2-7; 9 bases map to TRBD1. CDR3 length: 15 amino acids. Germline V gene data show CDR1 as SGDLS and CDR2 as YYNGEE. The J segment lost 2 bases and the V segment lost 3 bases, leaving 6 bases of the junction unmatched. The CDR3 protein is CASSAGTGRTYEQYF. In nucleotides, the CDR3 is TGTGCCAGCAGCGCCGGGACAGGGAGGACCTACGAGCAGTACTTC.

Many counts were recorded for this clonotype. The rearrangement joins TRBV5-6 to TRBJ2-1; TRBD2 matches 11 bases. The V and J ends lost 5 bases and 0 bases, in that order; junction bases with no gene match: 22. The CDR3 runs to 22 residues. CDR1 is SGHDT and CDR2 is YYEEEE in the germline V gene. CDR3 sequence: CASSLRSFPGTSGKSSYNEQFF. The CDR3 coding sequence is TGTGCCAGCAGTTTGCGATCATTTCCCGGGACTAGCGGTAAGAGCTCCTACAATGAGCAGTTCTTC.